Presented here are 32 T cell receptor beta chains from one specimen sequenced in a study of blood T cell repertoires in COVID-19. The assay was immunoSEQ multiplex PCR, and TCRdb's table has in-frame clones only and misses some. This sample yields about 410,000 clones, of which around 89% are seen a single time; about 1.6% belongs to the top ten. Sequencing was done on a sample of peripheral blood. These receptors all come from a woman aged 40 to 55 with COVID-19, enrolled during active disease.

V usage is TRBV5-1 and J usage is TRBJ2-2; the match to TRBD1 covers 12 bases. V was pared by 5 bases and J by 6 bases, with 5 bases of the junction left unmatched. The CDR3 runs to 15 residues. CDR1 and CDR2 from the germline V gene are SGHRS and YFSETQ. DNA for the CDR3: TGCGCCAGCAGAGGGACAGGGGGCGCGTCCGGGGAGCTGTTTTTT. Its protein is CASRGTGGASGELFF.

The chain uses TRBV6-5 and TRBJ2-7; D possibly corresponds to TRBD1 (5 bases). The CDR3 runs 16 residues. In germline, CDR1 is MNHEY, CDR2 SVGAGI. V lost 2 bases, J lost 3 bases, and 17 bases lay in between. CDR3 protein: CASSYILGADFYEQYF. Written as DNA, the CDR3 is TGTGCCAGCAGTTACATCTTAGGGGCCGATTTCTACGAGCAGTACTTC.

The sample holds one count of this clone. This rearrangement joins TRBV3-1 (or the pseudogene TRBV3-2) to TRBJ2-1; 8 bases are a match to TRBD2. The CDR3 loop spans 17 amino acids. In germline, CDR1 is LGHDT, CDR2 YNNKEL (reference sequence). With 4 bases clipped from V and 7 bases from J, the junction kept 15 bases outside the gene matches. CDR3 DNA sequence: TGTGCCAGCAGCCCCAACCCGGCCGGACTAGCTGGGAATGAGCAGTTCTTC. This translates into CASSPNPAGLAGNEQFF.

The chain employs TRBV12-5 and TRBJ2-3, with 9 bases fitting TRBD2. Germline V lookup: CDR1 LGHNT, CDR2 FRNRAP. With V trimmed by 6 bases and J by 3 bases, 4 bases remained unmatched. This CDR3 spans 14 amino acids. This CDR3 reads CASGDGLATDTQYF. CDR3 sequence (DNA): TGTGCTAGTGGGGACGGACTAGCGACAGATACGCAGTATTTT.

The chain has TRBV7-2 and TRBJ2-3, with D uncertain. The V and J ends lost 0 bases and 4 bases respectively, with 5 bases between them. Germline CDR1 SGHTA, CDR2 FQGNSA. The CDR3 contains 13 residues. This CDR3 is CASSLAGPDTQYF. The CDR3 DNA sequence: TGTGCCAGCAGCTTAGCGGGCCCAGATACGCAGTATTTT.

This sequence joins TRBV29-1 and TRBJ2-1; D call uncertain. There are 10 residues in the CDR3. Trimming pared 7 bases from V and 6 bases from J, leaving 7 bases between. Germline loops: CDR1 SQVTM, CDR2 ANQGSEA. This chain's CDR3 is CSGGGNEQFF. The CDR3 bases are TGCAGCGGAGGTGGCAATGAGCAGTTCTTC.

This clone was seen a few times. The chain recombines TRBV12-3 or TRBV12-4 with TRBJ1-5, with D possibly TRBD1 on 5 matching bases. The CDR3 contains 12 residues. The germline V and J ends were trimmed by 7 bases and 4 bases, with 8 bases remaining between them. The DNA for the CDR3 is TGTGCCAGCACTTCAGGGAATCAGCCCCAGCATTTT. This encodes CASTSGNQPQHF.

This clone was seen once. This sample includes further DNA sequences coding for the same CDR3. This sequence joins TRBV2 and TRBJ2-7, with 9 bases aligning to TRBD1. Trimming took 8 bases from V and 7 from J; bases not matched to a gene: 9. Germline lookup yields CDR1 SNHLY and CDR2 FYNNEI. The CDR3 loop spans 13 amino acids. Here the CDR3 reads CASSRDREGEQYF. The CDR3 DNA follows: TGTGCCAGCTCCCGGGACAGGGAGGGAGAGCAGTACTTC.

The chain carries TRBV5-1 and TRBJ2-2; 10 positions match TRBD2. Germline CDR1 and CDR2: SGHRS and YFSETQ. J was trimmed by 1 base and V by 7 bases; bases with no gene match: 10. The CDR3 is 17 amino acids. DNA for the CDR3: TGCGCCAGCGCTGTCTCCCTAGCGGGAGAGAACACCGGGGAGCTGTTTTTT. Amino acids: CASAVSLAGENTGELFF. Using reference TRBV5-1 and TRBJ2-2 for the parts outside the CDR3, the full variable domain is KAGVTQTPRYLIKTRGQQVTLSCSPISGHRSVSWYQQTPGQGLQFLFEYFSETQRNKGNFPGRFSGRQFSNSRSEMNVSTLELGDSALYLCASAVSLAGENTGELFFGEGSRLTVL.

The chain combines TRBV7-3 with TRBJ1-6; D remains ambiguous. Between the trimmed V and J ends, which lost 5 bases and 7 bases, there was a span of 15 bases. The CDR3 covers 15 residues. Germline CDR1 reads SGHTA; CDR2 reads FQGTGA. The CDR3 nucleotides are TGTGCCAGCAGCCCCGCGGGGATAGAAAATTCACCCCTCCACTTT. This encodes CASSPAGIENSPLHF.

This clone was picked up one time. V gene TRBV30 combines with J gene TRBJ1-2; possibly TRBD1 for D (5 bases). The CDR3 spans 15 residues. Germline CDR1 GTSNPN, CDR2 SVGIG (reference sequence). Trimming shortened V by 2 bases and J by 4 bases, and 17 bases separated the two germline ends. CDR3 protein: CAWSWGRVEPYGYTF. The CDR3 DNA reads TGTGCCTGGAGTTGGGGCAGGGTGGAACCCTATGGCTACACCTTC.

The genes are TRBV4-3 and TRBJ2-1; tentatively, D is TRBD2 (5 bases). V was cut by 5 bases and J by 2 bases, with 13 bases left in between. CDR3 length: 15 residues. Germline V gene sequence: CDR1 LGHNA, CDR2 YSLEER. The CDR3 protein is CASSTTPGTYNEQFF. As DNA, the CDR3 is TGCGCCAGCAGCACGACACCCGGGACCTACAATGAGCAGTTCTTC.

The DNA of the CDR3 is TGTGCCAGCAGCTTGTCCAGGGGGAACACTGAAGCTTTCTTT. This gives the protein CASSLSRGNTEAFF. The rearrangement uses TRBV5-4 and TRBJ1-1, with D perhaps TRBD1 (6 bases). The CDR3 is 14 amino acids. Between the trimmed V and J ends, which lost 1 base and 1 base, there was a span of 8 bases. The germline gives CDR1 SGHNT, CDR2 YYREEE (reference sequence).

V is TRBV9 and J is TRBJ1-1; no clear D gene. In germline, CDR1 is SGDLS, CDR2 YYNGEE. V lost 0 bases to trimming and J lost 4 bases, with 10 bases between them. This CDR3 comprises 14 residues. The CDR3: CASSVVSTGTEAFF. The CDR3 nucleotides are TGTGCCAGCAGCGTAGTATCGACGGGCACTGAAGCTTTCTTT.

The chain has TRBV7-3 and TRBJ2-2; 8 bases map to TRBD2. This CDR3 comprises 16 residues. J gave up 3 bases and V 5 bases, and 8 bases lay outside the gene matches. Germline values: CDR1 SGHTA, CDR2 FQGTGA. This chain's CDR3 is CASSRIGRGDTGELFF. CDR3 nucleotides: TGTGCCAGCAGCCGAATCGGGAGGGGGGACACCGGGGAGCTGTTTTTT.

In DNA form, the CDR3 reads TGTGCCAGCTCTCTAGCGTCCGACAAGAGAACTTTCTTT. It yields the protein CASSLASDKRTFF. The chain is built from TRBV28 and TRBJ1-1; no clear D. Trimming left V 8 bases short and J 12 bases short, with 22 bases between. The CDR3 is 13 amino acids. Per germline, CDR1 MDHEN and CDR2 SYDVKM.

This clone was seen just once. The gene calls are TRBV2 and TRBJ1-2; D might be TRBD1 (5 bases). CDR1 SNHLY and CDR2 FYNNEI come from the germline V gene. V was cut by 8 bases and J by 1 base, with 11 bases left in between. This CDR3 is 13 amino acids long. CDR3 residues: CASSQEFNYGYTF. CDR3 nucleotide sequence: TGTGCCAGCTCACAGGAGTTTAACTATGGCTACACCTTC.

The rearrangement links TRBV4-3 to TRBJ2-5; TRBD2 matches at 9 bases. J lost 3 bases, V lost 0 bases, and 5 bases had no gene match. This CDR3 has 16 residues. CDR1 and CDR2 (germline): LGHNA, YSLEER. CDR3 region: CASSQEGVAGEETQYF. In DNA form, the CDR3 reads TGCGCCAGCAGCCAAGAAGGAGTAGCGGGAGAAGAGACCCAGTACTTC.

The chain employs TRBV10-3 and TRBJ1-4; TRBD1 matches at 8 bases. Losses at the gene ends were 6 bases for V and 5 bases for J; bases not matched to a gene: 5. CDR1 is ENHRY and CDR2 is SYGVKD in the germline V gene. This CDR3 has 14 residues. CDR3 DNA: TGTGCCATCAGCCGGGACAGGTCCAATGAAAAACTGTTTTTT. Protein sequence: CAISRDRSNEKLFF.

The chain recombines TRBV6-5 with TRBJ1-2, with TRBD1 matching 9 bases. The CDR3 loop spans 14 amino acids. Germline CDR1 is MNHEY and CDR2 is SVGAGI. J gave up 3 bases and V 5 bases, and 4 bases lay outside the gene matches. In DNA, the CDR3 is TGTGCCAGCAGTCGGACAGGGGTTGACTATGGCTACACCTTC. It specifies CASSRTGVDYGYTF.

The genes are TRBV27 and TRBJ1-2; perhaps TRBD1 as D (5 bases). The V and J ends lost 3 bases and 2 bases respectively, with 13 bases between them. The CDR3 runs 15 residues. The germline CDR1 and CDR2 sequences are MNHEY and SMNVEV (reference sequence). CDR3 in DNA: TGTGCCAGCAGTTTCTTGGGGGGGAAGAACTATGGCTACACCTTC. Translation gives CASSFLGGKNYGYTF.

This CDR3 reads CASSQVFADTQYF. The DNA of the CDR3 is TGCGCCAGCAGCCAAGTATTCGCAGATACGCAGTATTTT. The gene calls are TRBV4-1 and TRBJ2-3; D gene ambiguous. CDR1 is MGHRA, CDR2 YSYEKL, per germline. This CDR3 comprises 13 residues. V lost 1 base to trimming and J lost 4 bases, with 6 bases between them.

V usage is TRBV5-6 and J usage is TRBJ2-5; 10 positions agree with TRBD2. V was pared by 4 bases and J by 1 base, with 4 bases of the junction left unmatched. Germline V gene sequence: CDR1 SGHDT, CDR2 YYEEEE. The CDR3 loop spans 15 amino acids. CDR3 loop: CASSMGLATQETQYF. In DNA, the CDR3 is TGTGCCAGCAGCATGGGACTAGCGACCCAAGAGACCCAGTACTTC.

The chain joins TRBV5-1 to TRBJ2-2; TRBD1 aligns across 7 bases. The CDR3 has 15 amino acids. The junction had 9 bases not matched to a gene; V was cut back by 4 bases and J by 6 bases. Germline V gene data show CDR1 as SGHRS and CDR2 as YFSETQ. CDR3 protein: CASSRPGGLAGELFF. As DNA, the CDR3 is TGCGCCAGCAGCCGGCCAGGGGGTCTCGCCGGGGAGCTGTTTTTT.

The genes are TRBV18 and TRBJ2-5; a weak D match, TRBD2 (5 bases). Germline V gene lookup returns CDR1 KGHSH and CDR2 LQKENI. V was clipped by 4 bases and J by 4 bases, with 10 bases between them. This CDR3 contains 13 residues. The CDR3 region is CASSRETIETQYF. CDR3 nucleotide sequence: TGTGCCAGCTCACGGGAGACGATAGAGACCCAGTACTTC.

A single count supports this clone. The CDR3 reads CSVDSRQANTDTQYF. CDR3 coding DNA: TGCAGCGTTGACTCAAGGCAGGCGAACACAGATACGCAGTATTTT. The chain employs TRBV29-1 and TRBJ2-3; no definite D call. This CDR3 has 15 amino acids. Germline loops: CDR1 SQVTM, CDR2 ANQGSEA. Trimming removed 3 bases from V and 2 bases from J, with 15 bases in between.

The chain combines TRBV7-9 with TRBJ1-6; perhaps TRBD1 as D (5 bases). The CDR3 is 13 amino acids. CDR1 and CDR2 (germline): SEHNR, FQNEAQ (reference sequence). V lost 2 bases, J lost 8 bases, and 7 bases lay in between. The CDR3 spells CASSLQGYSPLHF. The CDR3 nucleotides read TGTGCCAGCAGCTTACAGGGTTATTCACCCCTCCACTTT.

The V gene is TRBV18, the J gene TRBJ1-6; D is uncertain. CDR1 is KGHSH, CDR2 LQKENI, per germline. The CDR3 spans 15 residues. With 2 bases removed from V and 9 bases from J, the gap between germline ends came to 14 bases. For the CDR3, the DNA is TGTGCCAGCTCACCAACCCAAGAAGTGGCTTCACCCCTCCACTTT. Translated: CASSPTQEVASPLHF.

The chain couples TRBV28 to TRBJ1-5; D may be TRBD1 (5 bases). The CDR3 contains 16 residues. The V end lost 2 bases, the J end lost 6 bases, and 17 bases lay between the germline ends. The germline V gene has CDR1 MDHEN and CDR2 SYDVKM. The CDR3 spells CASSLRQAGWGQPQHF. Here the CDR3 DNA reads TGTGCCAGCAGTTTACGTCAGGCAGGGTGGGGTCAGCCCCAGCATTTT.

The rearrangement uses TRBV6-2 or TRBV6-3 and TRBJ1-1; tentative D call: TRBD1 (6 bases). Germline loops: CDR1 MNHEY, CDR2 SVGEGT. CDR3 length: 13 amino acids. Trimming took 1 base from V and 8 from J, leaving 11 bases between them. As DNA, the CDR3 is TGTGCCAGCAGTTACTATATACAGGGCGAAGCTTTCTTT. Amino acids: CASSYYIQGEAFF.

The rearrangement joins TRBV7-3 to TRBJ1-1; D possibly corresponds to TRBD1 (6 bases). The CDR3 is 17 residues long. V was shortened by 5 bases and J by 4 bases, with 23 bases between the two germline ends. The germline V gene encodes CDR1 SGHTA and CDR2 FQGTGA. This chain's CDR3 is CASSLRPLQGRFTEAFF. CDR3 in DNA: TGTGCCAGCAGCCTCCGGCCTCTACAGGGCCGATTCACTGAAGCTTTCTTT.

This rearrangement joins TRBV27 to TRBJ1-5; TRBD1 matches 12 bases. CDR3 length equals 18 residues. V was pared by 6 bases and J by 0 bases, with 9 bases of the junction left unmatched. The germline CDR1 and CDR2 sequences are MNHEY and SMNVEV (reference sequence). This CDR3 reads CASSLGTGGPHSNQPQHF. The DNA of the CDR3 is TGTGCCAGCAGCCTCGGGACAGGGGGCCCACATAGCAATCAGCCCCAGCATTTT.